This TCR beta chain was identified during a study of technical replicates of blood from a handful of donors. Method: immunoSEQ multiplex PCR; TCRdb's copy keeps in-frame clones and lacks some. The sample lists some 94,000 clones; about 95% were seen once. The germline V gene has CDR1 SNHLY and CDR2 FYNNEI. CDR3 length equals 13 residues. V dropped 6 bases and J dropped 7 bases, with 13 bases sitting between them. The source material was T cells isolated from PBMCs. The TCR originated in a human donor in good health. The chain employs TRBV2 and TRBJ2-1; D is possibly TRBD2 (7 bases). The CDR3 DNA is TGTGCCAGCAGAGGGGGGGCAAGGAATGAGCAGTTCTTC. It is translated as CASRGGARNEQFF.